Presented here are 7 T cell receptor beta chains from one specimen sequenced in a study of TIL therapy for anti-PD-1-resistant metastatic lung cancer. As for time point: pre-treatment sample, taken before nivolumab and TIL therapy. This was the immunoSEQ v3 assay. The table came from immunoSEQ multiplex PCR; TCRdb's copy has only in-frame clones and leaves some out. The sample consists of 50,000 to 70,000 clones, 69% of them appearing once. The sequenced sample was blood, obtained at baseline. Source of these receptors: a person aged 25-80 years with non-small cell lung cancer.

This chain uses TRBV7-9 with TRBJ1-2; no firm D call. The germline gives CDR1 SEHNR, CDR2 FQNEAQ (reference sequence). Trimming removed 5 bases from V and 4 bases from J, with 20 bases in between. This CDR3 has 16 residues. The CDR3: CASSVGGYRATYGYTF. In nucleotides, the CDR3 is TGTGCCAGCAGCGTAGGTGGATACCGGGCCACCTATGGCTACACCTTC. Complete variable domain (other parts from reference TRBV7-9 and TRBJ1-2): DTGVSQNPRHKITKRGQNVTFRCDPISEHNRLYWYRQTLGQGPEFLTYFQNEAQLEKSRLLSDRFSAERPKGSFSTLEIQRTEQGDSAMYLCASSVGGYRATYGYTFGSGTRLTVV.

The J gene is TRBJ1-4, the V gene TRBV5-5, with 8 bases that match TRBD1. The CDR3 spans 14 residues. The germline gives CDR1 SGHKS, CDR2 YYEKEE (reference sequence). V lost 3 bases, J lost 4 bases, and 2 bases stayed unmatched. CDR3 residues: CASSYGQGNEKLFF. Here the CDR3 DNA reads TGTGCCAGCAGCTACGGACAGGGTAATGAAAAACTGTTTTTT.

The chain recombines TRBV11-3 with TRBJ2-1; 12 bases agree with TRBD2. CDR1 is SGHNT and CDR2 is YENEEA in the germline V gene. The V and J ends lost 4 bases and 6 bases, in that order; junction bases with no gene match: 4. This CDR3 has 15 amino acids. CDR3 nucleotides: TGTGCCAGCAGCTCCGGACTAGCGGGGACCAATGAGCAGTTCTTC. It specifies CASSSGLAGTNEQFF.

J is TRBJ2-3 and V is TRBV4-1; 8 bases match TRBD2. The J segment lost 4 bases and the V segment lost 1 base, leaving 7 bases of the junction unmatched. Germline-derived CDR1 and CDR2 are MGHRA and YSYEKL. The CDR3 is 16 amino acids. In DNA form, the CDR3 reads TGCGCCAGCAGCCAAGTTGGACTAGCAGGTGCAGATACGCAGTATTTT. Amino acids: CASSQVGLAGADTQYF.

The chain couples TRBV7-8 to TRBJ2-1; 10 bases are a match to TRBD1. The CDR3 has 15 amino acids. J was trimmed by 4 bases and V by 5 bases; bases with no gene match: 5. CDR1 SGHVS and CDR2 FQNEAQ come from the germline V gene. The CDR3 loop is CASSNLDRGYNEQFF. In nucleotides, the CDR3 is TGTGCCAGCAGCAATCTGGACAGGGGGTACAATGAGCAGTTCTTC.

The chain links TRBV7-2 to TRBJ1-2, with a weak D call TRBD1 (6 bases). V was trimmed by 5 bases and J by 2 bases, leaving 15 bases between them. The germline V gene has CDR1 SGHTA and CDR2 FQGNSA. The CDR3 loop spans 15 amino acids. The CDR3 here is CASSGRTVLNYGYTF. In DNA, the CDR3 is TGTGCCAGCAGCGGACGGACAGTCCTCAACTATGGCTACACCTTC.

V usage is TRBV18 and J usage is TRBJ2-2, with 7 bases that match TRBD1. Germline CDR1 is KGHSH and CDR2 is LQKENI. This CDR3 region has 16 residues. The trim removed 3 bases at V and 0 bases at J, leaving 4 bases unmatched. CDR3 nucleotides: TGTGCCAGCTCACCGATGGGACAGCCGAACACCGGGGAGCTGTTTTTT. This encodes CASSPMGQPNTGELFF.